The 24 T cell receptor beta chains given below trace back to one sample, sequenced in a study of T cells in Graves' hyperthyroidism and ophthalmopathy. Template material for amplifying TCR beta CDR3 regions consisted of RNA transcripts. TCR CDR3 underwent first-round RT-PCR with the HTBI primer set. TCRdb recomputed calls from the multiplex PCR reads with MiXCR, one row per CDR3 protein. The sample has roughly 57,000 distinct CDR3 sequences, roughly 50% seen once. What was sequenced was blood. These receptors came from a woman aged 55-75 years with Graves' ophthalmopathy.

The chain joins TRBV10-3 to TRBJ1-1; 9 bases align to TRBD1. Losses at the gene ends were 6 bases for V and 0 bases for J; bases not matched to a gene: 2. In germline, CDR1 is ENHRY, CDR2 SYGVKD. This CDR3 is 14 amino acids long. The CDR3 sequence is CAIRGQGMNTEAFF. The CDR3 nucleotides are TGTGCCATCAGGGGACAGGGCATGAACACTGAAGCTTTCTTT.

J is TRBJ1-5 and V is TRBV6-5; D gene ambiguous. This CDR3 has 13 amino acids. Germline V CDR1 and CDR2: MNHEY, SVGAGI. Trimming removed 6 bases at V and 6 bases at J, with 12 bases between. The CDR3 region is CASRPTRGQPQHF. The CDR3 DNA reads TGTGCCAGCAGACCGACACGGGGTCAGCCCCAGCATTTT.

The rearrangement joins TRBV15 to TRBJ1-4; TRBD1 is a possible D gene (5 bases). Trimming left V 1 base short and J 2 bases short, with 11 bases between. CDR3 length: 16 residues. From germline, CDR1 is LNHNV and CDR2 YYDKDF (reference sequence). CDR3 in amino acids: CATSRVRGRTNEKLFF. In DNA, the CDR3 is TGTGCCACCAGCAGAGTACGGGGCAGGACTAATGAAAAACTGTTTTTT.

Ten or more counts support this clonotype. One base away lies a much larger clone, so this may be a sequencing read error. V gene TRBV19 combines with J gene TRBJ2-1, with 9 positions matching TRBD2. J gave up 12 bases and V 5 bases, and 14 bases lay outside the gene matches. Per germline, CDR1 LNHDA and CDR2 SQIVND (reference sequence). The CDR3 runs to 15 residues. CDR3 sequence (DNA): TGTGCCAGTAGTCCCAAGACCGTAGCGGGAGTTGGGCAGTTCTTC. Its protein product is CASSPKTVAGVGQFF.

The table lists this clonotype with many counts. V is TRBV20-1 and J is TRBJ2-1, with TRBD2 as a possible D gene (5 bases). Per germline, CDR1 DFQATT and CDR2 SNEGSKA (reference sequence). Trimming shortened V by 2 bases and J by 0 bases, and 11 bases separated the two germline ends. This CDR3 is 15 amino acids long. As DNA, the CDR3 is TGCAGTGCTAGAAAGCGGTCGAGCTCCTACAATGAGCAGTTCTTC. Translating gives CSARKRSSSYNEQFF.

This chain joins TRBV19 and TRBJ1-1; 7 bases line up with TRBD1. Germline CDR1 LNHDA, CDR2 SQIVND (reference sequence). V lost 7 bases and J lost 3; bases outside the gene matches: 5. The CDR3 covers 13 residues. Here the CDR3 DNA reads TGTGCCAGTAATGACAGGGCGGACACTGAAGCTTTCTTT. Protein: CASNDRADTEAFF. The whole variable domain, remainder taken from reference TRBV19 and TRBJ1-1, is DGGITQSPKYLFRKEGQNVTLSCEQNLNHDAMYWYRQDPGQGLRLIYYSQIVNDFQKGDIAEGYSVSREKKESFPLTVTSAQKNPTAFYLCASNDRADTEAFFGQGTRLTVV.

The chain recombines TRBV20-1 with TRBJ1-2, with a weak D call TRBD1 (6 bases). Germline CDR1 and CDR2: DFQATT and SNEGSKA (reference sequence). This CDR3 is built from 16 residues. Trimming left V 5 bases short and J 6 bases short, with 25 bases between. CDR3 sequence: CSAVRSNRAPAHGYTF. For the CDR3, the DNA is TGCAGTGCTGTACGCTCGAACAGGGCACCCGCCCATGGCTACACCTTC.

Concerning this clonotype: Germline is not matched at one junction end, which may reflect a read error. The rearrangement joins TRBV14 to TRBJ1-1; D may be TRBD1 (5 bases). The CDR3 is 16 amino acids. Germline assignment: CDR1 SGHDN and CDR2 FVKESK. CDR3 sequence reads: CASSARGLLVNTEASF. The CDR3 DNA is TGTGCCAGCAGCGCTCGGGGACTGCTTGTTAACACTGAAGCTTCCTTT.

This clonotype was observed at least ten times. The gene calls are TRBV4-3 and TRBJ1-1; D may be TRBD1 (5 bases). This CDR3 contains 16 residues. From germline, CDR1 is LGHNA and CDR2 YSLEER. V lost 0 bases and J lost 1, with 12 bases in between. The CDR3 here is CASSQDNFGGNTEAFF. Written as DNA, the CDR3 is TGCGCCAGCAGCCAAGATAATTTCGGGGGGAACACTGAAGCTTTCTTT.

The V gene is TRBV28, the J gene TRBJ2-2, with TRBD2 matching 9 bases. Germline V lookup: CDR1 MDHEN, CDR2 SYDVKM. Unmatched junction bases numbered 12, after V lost 7 bases and J lost 6 bases. This CDR3 contains 16 residues. In DNA form, the CDR3 reads TGTGCCAGCACGAGAACTCGCGTAGCGGGAGCCGGGGAGCTGTTTTTT. Its protein product is CASTRTRVAGAGELFF.

The chain uses TRBV2 and TRBJ1-2; tentatively, D is TRBD1 (5 bases). V lost 4 bases and J 4 bases, leaving 19 bases between the germline ends. CDR1 SNHLY and CDR2 FYNNEI come from the germline V gene. CDR3 length: 16 amino acids. The CDR3 bases are TGTGCCAGCAGTGGCCAAGACCGTGGGGCGGTCTATGGCTACACCTTC. It specifies CASSGQDRGAVYGYTF.

This chain joins TRBV20-1 and TRBJ2-5; 11 bases are a match to TRBD2. The ends lost 0 bases at V and 3 bases at J; junction bases unmatched: 3. CDR1 DFQATT and CDR2 SNEGSKA come from the germline V gene (reference sequence). The CDR3 runs 15 residues. CDR3 in DNA: TGCAGTGCTAGAGATAGCGGGGGGGCGGAAGAGACCCAGTACTTC. It codes for CSARDSGGAEETQYF.

Many counts were recorded for this clonotype. The chain uses TRBV4-2 and TRBJ2-2, with 10 bases lining up with TRBD1. V trimming: 3 bases; J trimming: 5 bases; junction bases outside the gene matches: 3. CDR1 and CDR2 from the germline V gene are LGHNA and YNFKEQ. The CDR3 has 15 residues. The CDR3 sequence: CASSHRDRGTGELFF. CDR3 bases: TGTGCCAGCAGCCACAGGGACAGGGGAACCGGGGAGCTGTTTTTT.

The CDR3 sequence is CASTGTGDGNEQFF. The CDR3 coding sequence is TGTGCCAGCACCGGGACAGGGGATGGAAATGAGCAGTTCTTC. V gene TRBV2 combines with J gene TRBJ2-1, with 10 bases matching TRBD1. This CDR3 spans 14 amino acids. The junction had 7 bases not matched to a gene; V was cut back by 7 bases and J by 7 bases. Germline loops: CDR1 SNHLY, CDR2 FYNNEI. The variable domain in full, with the rest retrieved from reference TRBV2 and TRBJ2-1, is EPEVTQTPSHQVTQMGQEVILRCVPISNHLYFYWYRQILGQKVEFLVSFYNNEISEKSEIFDDQFSVERPDGSNFTLKIRSTKLEDSAMYFCASTGTGDGNEQFFGPGTRLTVL.

This clonotype was seen repeatedly, ten times or more. V and J are TRBV5-6 and TRBJ2-7; perhaps TRBD2 as D (5 bases). From germline, CDR1 is SGHDT and CDR2 YYEEEE. The CDR3 length is 13 residues. The V end was cut by 0 bases, the J end by 6 bases, with 10 bases between. CDR3 protein: CASSLAPRAEQYF. Here the CDR3 DNA reads TGTGCCAGCAGCTTGGCACCGAGGGCCGAGCAGTACTTC. Filled out from reference TRBV5-6 and TRBJ2-7, the complete variable domain reads DAGVTQSPTHLIKTRGQQVTLRCSPKSGHDTVSWYQQALGQGPQFIFQYYEEEERQRGNFPDRFSGHQFPNYSSELNVNALLLGDSALYLCASSLAPRAEQYFGPGTRLTVT.

This clonotype has a single count. The rearrangement uses TRBV7-9 and TRBJ2-5; a weak D match, TRBD2 (5 bases). This CDR3 has 12 residues. The V gene lost 5 bases and the J gene lost 4 bases, with 8 bases spanning the gap. Germline CDR1 and CDR2: SEHNR and FQNEAQ (reference sequence). In DNA, the CDR3 is TGTGCCAGCAGCGGACTGGGAGAGACCCAGTACTTC. It translates to CASSGLGETQYF.

The rearrangement joins TRBV6-6 to TRBJ2-7, with 8 bases aligning to TRBD1. J gave up 1 base and V 3 bases, and 8 bases lay outside the gene matches. CDR1 and CDR2 (germline): MNHNY, SVGAGI (reference sequence). CDR3 length: 16 amino acids. CDR3 coding DNA: TGTGCCAGCAGTTATCCCGGGACAGGTGTTTCCTACGAGCAGTACTTC. Its translation: CASSYPGTGVSYEQYF.

As for this clonotype: Compared with germline, one end of the junction differs, possibly owing to a read error. V is TRBV11-2 and J is TRBJ1-6; TRBD1 matches at 9 bases. CDR1 and CDR2 from the germline V gene are SGHAT and FQNNGV. There are 15 residues in the CDR3. CDR3 loop: CASSLRGDRESPLHF. The CDR3 DNA follows: TGTGCTAGCAGCCTCCGGGGGGACAGGGAATCACCCCTCCACTTT. Full variable domain (outside the CDR3, taken from reference TRBV11-2 and TRBJ1-6): EAGVAQSPRYKIIEKRQSVAFWCNPISGHATLYWYQQILGQGPKLLIQFQNNGVVDDSQLPKDRFSAERLKGVDSTLKIQPAKLEDSAVYLCASSLRGDRESPLHFGNGTRLTVT.

With regard to this clonotype: This could be a read error, since a much larger clone is one nucleotide away. This rearrangement joins TRBV11-2 to TRBJ2-7; perhaps TRBD1 as D (5 bases). This CDR3 has 15 residues. V dropped 4 bases and J dropped 2 bases, with 15 bases sitting between them. Germline V gives CDR1 SGHAT, CDR2 FQNNGV. DNA of the CDR3: TGTGCCAGCAGCTCCCCAAAGGGGTTCGCCTACGAGCAGTACTTC. Residues: CASSSPKGFAYEQYF.

In the case of this clonotype: A much larger clone differs from this one at a single base, so this may be a read error. DNA of the CDR3: TGTGCCAGCAGTTTTCGCGGACAGGGGGCAAGAAGTAATTCACCCCTCCACTTT. Protein product: CASSFRGQGARSNSPLHF. The V and J genes are TRBV27 and TRBJ1-6, with TRBD1 matching over 11 bases. Germline CDR1 MNHEY, CDR2 SMNVEV (reference sequence). This CDR3 contains 18 residues. V shed 3 bases, J shed 6 bases, and the junction held 10 bases outside the gene matches.

V and J are TRBV19 and TRBJ2-3; D perhaps matches TRBD2 (6 bases). Trimming took 6 bases from V and 2 from J, leaving 30 bases between them. The CDR3 length is 20 residues. Germline CDR1 is LNHDA and CDR2 is SQIVND (reference sequence). CDR3 loop: CASSPSRSRRGTPATDTQYF. The CDR3 DNA sequence: TGTGCCAGTAGCCCCAGCCGGTCCCGGAGGGGCACACCAGCCACAGATACGCAGTATTTT.

The rearrangement uses TRBV5-1 and TRBJ2-5; possible D gene TRBD2, 5 bases. The V gene lost 0 bases and the J gene lost 2 bases, with 20 bases spanning the gap. The germline gives CDR1 SGHRS, CDR2 YFSETQ. This CDR3 spans 18 amino acids. CDR3 sequence (DNA): TGCGCCAGCAGCTTGGGCGGGTCCGGATGGCCCCAGCAAGAGACCCAGTACTTC. It encodes CASSLGGSGWPQQETQYF.

About this clonotype itself: The junction does not match germline at one end; this may be a read error. The rearrangement joins TRBV5-4 to TRBJ1-4; a possible D gene is TRBD1 (5 bases). The CDR3 covers 17 residues. From germline, CDR1 is SGHNT and CDR2 YYREEE (reference sequence). CDR3 nucleotides: TGTGCCAGCAGCTTGGCCAGTATGACGGGGGGGACTGAAAGACTGTTTTTT. Its protein is CASSLASMTGGTERLFF.

In its sample, this clonotype is medium-sized. V and J are TRBV15 and TRBJ2-1; TRBD1 matches at 11 bases. Germline CDR1 is LNHNV and CDR2 is YYDKDF (reference sequence). Germline trimming cut 3 bases from V and 3 bases from J; bases unmatched to any gene: 1. The CDR3 spans 15 residues. CDR3 residues: CATSRGQGDYNEQFF. CDR3 DNA: TGTGCCACCAGCAGGGGACAGGGGGACTACAATGAGCAGTTCTTC.